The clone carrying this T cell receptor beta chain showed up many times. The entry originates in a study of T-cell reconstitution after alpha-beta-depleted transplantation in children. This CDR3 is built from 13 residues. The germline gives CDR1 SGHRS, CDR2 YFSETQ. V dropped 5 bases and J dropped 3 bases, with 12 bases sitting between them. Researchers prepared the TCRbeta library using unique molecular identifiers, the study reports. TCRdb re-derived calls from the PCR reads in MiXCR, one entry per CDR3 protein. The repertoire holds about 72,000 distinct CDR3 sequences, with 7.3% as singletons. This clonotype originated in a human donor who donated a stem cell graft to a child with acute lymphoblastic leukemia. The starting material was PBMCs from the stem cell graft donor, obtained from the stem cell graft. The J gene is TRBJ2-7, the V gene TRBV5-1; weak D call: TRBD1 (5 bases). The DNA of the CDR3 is TGCGCCAGCAGGGGAACCACAGGCTACGAGCAGTACTTC. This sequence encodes CASRGTTGYEQYF.